The 28 T cell receptor beta chains given below trace back to one sample, sequenced in a study of beta chain features in type 1 diabetes. Study observations and caveats: TCRB CDR3 length was moderately but significantly reduced in all four CD4+ subsets of Type 1 diabetes patients.

What was sequenced were expressed TCRB transcripts, since all of the isolated RNA had been reverse transcribed. The repertoire was sequenced with immunoSEQ multiplex PCR; TCRdb's copy has only in-frame clones and lacks some. The sample has a few hundred thousand clones; roughly 21% are singletons. Their recognized antigens are unknown. Sequencing input: naive CD4+ T cells from blood. The source is a woman aged 40 to 49 with type 1 diabetes.

The CDR3 spells CASSEYFEAFF. The DNA for the CDR3 is TGTGCCAGCAGTGAGTACTTTGAAGCTTTCTTT. The chain employs TRBV2 and TRBJ1-1; no clear D. V shed 3 bases and J shed 7 bases, with 6 bases lying between them. CDR3 length: 11 residues. Germline CDR1 SNHLY, CDR2 FYNNEI.

The chain carries TRBV19 and TRBJ1-6, with TRBD1 matching over 7 bases. The germline V gene encodes CDR1 LNHDA and CDR2 SQIVND (reference sequence). Trimming at V came to 7 bases and at J to 7 bases, leaving 7 bases not matched to a gene. The CDR3 runs to 14 residues. The CDR3 bases are TGTGCCAGTACCCCAGGGGGAGAGAATTCACCCCTCCACTTT. It is translated as CASTPGGENSPLHF.

This clone appeared a few times. In the same sample, other DNA sequences code for this CDR3. The V call is TRBV30, the J call TRBJ2-1, with a weak D call TRBD2 (5 bases). The length of the CDR3 is 13 residues. V lost 1 base, J lost 4 bases, and 8 bases lay in between. Germline V gene lookup returns CDR1 GTSNPN and CDR2 SVGIG (reference sequence). The CDR3 loop reads CAWSGRGYNEQFF. DNA for the CDR3: TGTGCCTGGAGTGGTAGAGGGTACAATGAGCAGTTCTTC.

This clone was seen a single time. J is TRBJ1-1 and V is TRBV30, with 8 bases lining up with TRBD1. V lost 3 bases, J lost 4 bases, and 4 bases stayed unmatched. From germline, CDR1 is GTSNPN and CDR2 SVGIG (reference sequence). CDR3 length equals 13 residues. For the CDR3, the DNA is TGTGCCTGGAGGAGACAGGGGAGCACTGAAGCTTTCTTT. Protein: CAWRRQGSTEAFF.

As to this clone: Within the sample, other DNA sequences also encode this same CDR3. The V gene is TRBV6-5, the J gene TRBJ2-7; possible D gene TRBD2, 5 bases. The V end lost 2 bases, the J end lost 1 base, and 9 bases lay between the germline ends. The CDR3 runs 14 residues. The germline V gene encodes CDR1 MNHEY and CDR2 SVGAGI. The CDR3 nucleotides are TGTGCCAGCAGTTACCGGACGGGATCCTACGAGCAGTACTTC. Translating gives CASSYRTGSYEQYF.

This clone was detected only a few times. V is TRBV4-1 and J is TRBJ2-1; 10 positions match TRBD2. Per germline, CDR1 MGHRA and CDR2 YSYEKL. J gave up 4 bases and V 1 base, and 4 bases lay outside the gene matches. CDR3 length: 16 amino acids. The CDR3 DNA reads as TGCGCCAGCAGCCAAGGGAGTAGCGGGGGGTACAATGAGCAGTTCTTC. As protein: CASSQGSSGGYNEQFF.

The CDR3: CASTSGGQAFTDTQYF. The CDR3 DNA sequence: TGTGCCAGCACCTCCGGAGGGCAGGCTTTCACAGATACGCAGTATTTT. The chain employs TRBV7-2 and TRBJ2-3; possible D gene TRBD2, 6 bases. CDR3 size: 16 residues. Germline V CDR1 and CDR2: SGHTA, FQGNSA. Trimming took 7 bases from V and 2 from J, leaving 19 bases between them.

This clone was seen a few times. The V and J genes are TRBV7-2 and TRBJ1-1; 7 nucleotides align to TRBD1. The CDR3 contains 14 residues. Germline V CDR1 and CDR2: SGHTA, FQGNSA. V lost 3 bases, J lost 2 bases, and 3 bases stayed unmatched. The chain's CDR3 is CASSFRGRNTEAFF. The CDR3 nucleotides are TGTGCCAGCAGCTTTAGGGGGCGAAACACTGAAGCTTTCTTT.

The chain joins TRBV7-9 to TRBJ1-1; D gene ambiguous. The V and J ends lost 3 bases and 4 bases respectively, with 12 bases between them. The CDR3 contains 14 residues. Germline CDR1 and CDR2: SEHNR and FQNEAQ (reference sequence). The CDR3 spells CASSFFTVGTEAFF. The CDR3 DNA sequence: TGTGCCAGCAGCTTCTTTACAGTGGGCACTGAAGCTTTCTTT.

The rearrangement links TRBV10-3 to TRBJ2-1, with TRBD1 matching over 10 bases. V dropped 6 bases and J dropped 8; count of bases not matched to a gene: 7. The CDR3 extends over 14 amino acids. CDR1 ENHRY and CDR2 SYGVKD come from the germline V gene. CDR3 protein: CAIRPGQGSDEQFF. DNA of the CDR3: TGTGCCATCAGACCGGGACAGGGGAGCGATGAGCAGTTCTTC.

Turning to this clone: At one end, the junction sequence differs from germline, possibly due to a read error. This rearrangement joins TRBV7-3 to TRBJ2-1; 15 nucleotides agree with TRBD2. Germline-derived CDR1 and CDR2 are SGHTA and FQGTGA. The CDR3 sequence is 14 residues long. The CDR3: CASSLGTSGRPGVF. CDR3 in DNA: TGTGCCAGCAGCTTAGGGACTAGCGGGAGGCCGGGGGTCTTC.

V gene TRBV6-5 combines with J gene TRBJ1-2; 8 positions agree with TRBD1. The germline gives CDR1 MNHEY, CDR2 SVGAGI. This CDR3 contains 12 residues. V was pared by 6 bases and J by 6 bases, with 3 bases of the junction left unmatched. CDR3: CASRDREDGYTF. CDR3 bases: TGTGCCAGCAGGGACAGGGAGGATGGCTACACCTTC.

This rearrangement joins TRBV2 to TRBJ1-6, with D uncertain. Germline V lookup: CDR1 SNHLY, CDR2 FYNNEI. This CDR3 has 14 residues. The V end was cut by 0 bases, the J end by 9 bases, with 9 bases between. CDR3: CASSEAGGPSPLHF. As DNA, the CDR3 is TGTGCCAGCAGTGAAGCTGGAGGACCTTCACCCCTCCACTTT.

This chain uses TRBV18 with TRBJ1-6; D gene ambiguous. The CDR3 length is 14 residues. V lost 2 bases and J lost 9, with 11 bases in between. The germline gives CDR1 KGHSH, CDR2 LQKENI. CDR3 in DNA: TGTGCCAGCTCACCAACAGTAGACCGTTCACCCCTCCACTTT. Protein sequence: CASSPTVDRSPLHF.

The J gene is TRBJ2-5, the V gene TRBV19, with TRBD2 identical over 7 bases. CDR1 LNHDA and CDR2 SQIVND come from the germline V gene (reference sequence). This CDR3 spans 15 amino acids. J was trimmed by 3 bases and V by 6 bases; bases with no gene match: 10. In nucleotides, the CDR3 is TGTGCCAGTAGCACCCGAGCGGGAATCGAAGAGACCCAGTACTTC. Translation gives CASSTRAGIEETQYF.

In its sample, this clone was seen a few times. This chain connects TRBV9 to TRBJ1-2, with unresolved D. CDR3 length: 15 residues. Germline V gene sequence: CDR1 SGDLS, CDR2 YYNGEE. The V end lost 0 bases, the J end lost 4 bases, and 13 bases lay between the germline ends. The CDR3 DNA is TGTGCCAGCAGCGTAGAAGACCAAGGACTCTATGGCTACACCTTC. Residues: CASSVEDQGLYGYTF.

This clone was recorded a few times. The rearrangement links TRBV5-1 to TRBJ2-6, with a possible D match to TRBD2 (5 bases). The V and J ends lost 3 bases and 0 bases respectively, with 13 bases between them. Germline V CDR1 and CDR2: SGHRS, YFSETQ. The CDR3 covers 17 residues. DNA for the CDR3: TGCGCCAGCAGCTGGGGTGGGGAGTCCTCTGGGGCCAACGTCCTGACTTTC. Its translation is CASSWGGESSGANVLTF.

The table lists this clone with a few counts. V is TRBV29-1 and J is TRBJ1-1, with 10 bases aligning to TRBD1. The CDR3 runs to 13 residues. The germline gives CDR1 SQVTM, CDR2 ANQGSEA. After removal of 8 bases from V and 1 base from J, the junction contained 4 bases not matched to a gene. The CDR3 DNA reads TGCAGCATCAGGACAGGGGGGAACACTGAAGCTTTCTTT. Residues: CSIRTGGNTEAFF.

The chain uses TRBV15 and TRBJ2-7; 8 bases are a match to TRBD1. Looked up from germline, CDR1 is LNHNV and CDR2 is YYDKDF (reference sequence). CDR3 length: 14 amino acids. V lost 11 bases, J lost 3 bases, and 12 bases stayed unmatched. The CDR3 bases are TGTGCCGCAGGTCCAGGGGGCGACATCTACGAGCAGTACTTC. Its translation: CAAGPGGDIYEQYF.

In its sample, this clone was seen a few times. The gene calls are TRBV30 and TRBJ2-7; 10 nucleotides match TRBD2. The germline gives CDR1 GTSNPN, CDR2 SVGIG (reference sequence). V was clipped by 2 bases and J by 7 bases; unmatched bases: 8. This CDR3 spans 14 amino acids. CDR3 protein: CAWSSLAGENEQYF. CDR3 nucleotide sequence: TGTGCCTGGAGTAGTCTAGCGGGAGAAAATGAGCAGTACTTC.

This chain joins TRBV15 and TRBJ2-7; D might be TRBD2 (6 bases). CDR1 is LNHNV, CDR2 YYDKDF, per germline (reference sequence). The CDR3 has 16 residues. V lost 0 bases and J lost 5, with 17 bases in between. DNA for the CDR3: TGTGCCACCAGCAGAGATCAGGCTAGCGCGAGGAACGAGCAGTACTTC. Encoded protein: CATSRDQASARNEQYF.

V gene TRBV29-1 combines with J gene TRBJ1-1, with D perhaps matching TRBD1 (5 bases). Looked up from germline, CDR1 is SQVTM and CDR2 is ANQGSEA. There are 11 residues in the CDR3. The germline V and J ends were trimmed by 3 bases and 10 bases, with 12 bases remaining between them. CDR3 sequence reads: CSVEGGGRAFF. The DNA for the CDR3 is TGCAGCGTTGAGGGGGGAGGGCGAGCTTTCTTT.

The V and J genes are TRBV28 and TRBJ2-3; 9 bases are shared with TRBD1. V gave up 4 bases and J gave up 1 base; unmatched junction bases: 6. Germline loops: CDR1 MDHEN, CDR2 SYDVKM. The CDR3 covers 16 residues. CDR3 sequence: CASSSPRDRGTDTQYF. The CDR3 DNA is TGTGCCAGCAGTTCACCCCGGGACAGGGGCACAGATACGCAGTATTTT.

A single count supports this clone. The chain links TRBV15 to TRBJ1-2; D uncertain. Trimming left V 0 bases short and J 6 bases short, with 8 bases between. The CDR3 totals 13 residues. Germline-derived CDR1 and CDR2 are LNHNV and YYDKDF (reference sequence). The CDR3 region is CATSRDPGDGYTF. The CDR3, as DNA: TGTGCCACCAGCAGAGATCCCGGGGATGGCTACACCTTC. The full variable domain, with the rest looked up from reference TRBV15 and TRBJ1-2, is DAMVIQNPRYQVTQFGKPVTLSCSQTLNHNVMYWYQQKSSQAPKLLFHYYDKDFNNEADTPDNFQSRRPNTSFCFLDIRSPGLGDTAMYLCATSRDPGDGYTFGSGTRLTVV.

The rearrangement uses TRBV27 and TRBJ1-2, with TRBD1 as a possible D gene (6 bases). The germline CDR1 and CDR2 sequences are MNHEY and SMNVEV (reference sequence). V was trimmed by 2 bases and J by 3 bases, leaving 13 bases between them. This CDR3 region has 15 residues. This CDR3 is CASSLAAGVYYGYTF. In DNA, the CDR3 is TGTGCCAGCAGTTTAGCGGCAGGGGTTTACTATGGCTACACCTTC.

This clone was detected a few times. CDR3 in DNA: TGCGCCAGCACCCCGGGGGGCGCGGGAGGCTACAATGAGCAGTTCTTC. Translation: CASTPGGAGGYNEQFF. The chain links TRBV5-1 to TRBJ2-1; 8 nucleotides line up with TRBD2. The CDR3 is 16 amino acids. In germline, CDR1 is SGHRS, CDR2 YFSETQ. The V gene end was trimmed by 6 bases and the J gene end by 3 bases; junction bases not matched to a gene: 11.

This clone was counted between two and nine times. The V call is TRBV19, the J call TRBJ1-1; 7 bases match TRBD1. The CDR3 spans 13 residues. Germline CDR1 is LNHDA and CDR2 is SQIVND (reference sequence). After removal of 10 bases from V and 3 bases from J, the junction contained 8 bases not matched to a gene. CDR3 region: CATADRADTEAFF. The CDR3, as DNA: TGTGCCACCGCCGACAGGGCGGACACTGAAGCTTTCTTT.

This chain uses TRBV7-2 with TRBJ2-3; 10 bases map to TRBD2. This CDR3 spans 17 amino acids. The V gene end was trimmed by 1 base and the J gene end by 2 bases; junction bases not matched to a gene: 6. Germline loops: CDR1 SGHTA, CDR2 FQGNSA. In nucleotides, the CDR3 is TGTGCCAGCAGCTTAGACTTACTAGCGGGACTCACAGATACGCAGTATTTT. It specifies CASSLDLLAGLTDTQYF.